The following is a TCR beta chain sequence with its context. The method was immunoSEQ multiplex PCR; TCRdb's version includes in-frame clones alone and lacks a portion of them. The profile covers about 77,000 clones, with around 93% appearing a single time and roughly 0.66% taken by the ten largest. The data were taken from a study of graft-versus-host responses after intestinal transplantation. The overall study: Anti-thymocyte globulin served as induction for all recipients, who then took tacrolimus and steroids for approximately three years.

Germline V CDR1 and CDR2: KGHSY, FQNENV. The CDR3 has 14 residues. Unmatched junction bases numbered 6, after V lost 4 bases and J lost 5 bases. The receptor was derived from a human patient who received an intestinal transplant, so some T cells may come from the graft donor. Sample: PBMCs, taken 98 days after intestinal transplantation. The chain combines TRBV16 with TRBJ2-7, with 9 bases aligning to TRBD1. Here the CDR3 reads CASSPPTGGNEQYF. CDR3 coding DNA: TGTGCCAGCAGCCCTCCGACAGGGGGGAACGAGCAGTACTTC.